This T cell receptor (beta chain) derives from a study of blood T cell repertoires in COVID-19. In germline, CDR1 is SGHTA, CDR2 FQGNSA. The CDR3 is made up of 14 amino acids. V dropped 1 base and J dropped 6; count of bases not matched to a gene: 4. Here immunoSEQ multiplex PCR was the method, and the copy in TCRdb shows in-frame clones only, minus some. The table has 200,000 to 250,000 clones, about four fifths seen once. The source of this sequence is a man aged 60-69 years who had recovered from COVID-19. The chain couples TRBV7-2 to TRBJ1-2; 8 nucleotides match TRBD1. The sequenced material came from PBMCs or T cells enriched from blood (not recorded which). Here the CDR3 DNA reads TGTGCCAGCAGCTTAGGCAGGGGGCGGAATGGCTACACCTTC. It translates to CASSLGRGRNGYTF.